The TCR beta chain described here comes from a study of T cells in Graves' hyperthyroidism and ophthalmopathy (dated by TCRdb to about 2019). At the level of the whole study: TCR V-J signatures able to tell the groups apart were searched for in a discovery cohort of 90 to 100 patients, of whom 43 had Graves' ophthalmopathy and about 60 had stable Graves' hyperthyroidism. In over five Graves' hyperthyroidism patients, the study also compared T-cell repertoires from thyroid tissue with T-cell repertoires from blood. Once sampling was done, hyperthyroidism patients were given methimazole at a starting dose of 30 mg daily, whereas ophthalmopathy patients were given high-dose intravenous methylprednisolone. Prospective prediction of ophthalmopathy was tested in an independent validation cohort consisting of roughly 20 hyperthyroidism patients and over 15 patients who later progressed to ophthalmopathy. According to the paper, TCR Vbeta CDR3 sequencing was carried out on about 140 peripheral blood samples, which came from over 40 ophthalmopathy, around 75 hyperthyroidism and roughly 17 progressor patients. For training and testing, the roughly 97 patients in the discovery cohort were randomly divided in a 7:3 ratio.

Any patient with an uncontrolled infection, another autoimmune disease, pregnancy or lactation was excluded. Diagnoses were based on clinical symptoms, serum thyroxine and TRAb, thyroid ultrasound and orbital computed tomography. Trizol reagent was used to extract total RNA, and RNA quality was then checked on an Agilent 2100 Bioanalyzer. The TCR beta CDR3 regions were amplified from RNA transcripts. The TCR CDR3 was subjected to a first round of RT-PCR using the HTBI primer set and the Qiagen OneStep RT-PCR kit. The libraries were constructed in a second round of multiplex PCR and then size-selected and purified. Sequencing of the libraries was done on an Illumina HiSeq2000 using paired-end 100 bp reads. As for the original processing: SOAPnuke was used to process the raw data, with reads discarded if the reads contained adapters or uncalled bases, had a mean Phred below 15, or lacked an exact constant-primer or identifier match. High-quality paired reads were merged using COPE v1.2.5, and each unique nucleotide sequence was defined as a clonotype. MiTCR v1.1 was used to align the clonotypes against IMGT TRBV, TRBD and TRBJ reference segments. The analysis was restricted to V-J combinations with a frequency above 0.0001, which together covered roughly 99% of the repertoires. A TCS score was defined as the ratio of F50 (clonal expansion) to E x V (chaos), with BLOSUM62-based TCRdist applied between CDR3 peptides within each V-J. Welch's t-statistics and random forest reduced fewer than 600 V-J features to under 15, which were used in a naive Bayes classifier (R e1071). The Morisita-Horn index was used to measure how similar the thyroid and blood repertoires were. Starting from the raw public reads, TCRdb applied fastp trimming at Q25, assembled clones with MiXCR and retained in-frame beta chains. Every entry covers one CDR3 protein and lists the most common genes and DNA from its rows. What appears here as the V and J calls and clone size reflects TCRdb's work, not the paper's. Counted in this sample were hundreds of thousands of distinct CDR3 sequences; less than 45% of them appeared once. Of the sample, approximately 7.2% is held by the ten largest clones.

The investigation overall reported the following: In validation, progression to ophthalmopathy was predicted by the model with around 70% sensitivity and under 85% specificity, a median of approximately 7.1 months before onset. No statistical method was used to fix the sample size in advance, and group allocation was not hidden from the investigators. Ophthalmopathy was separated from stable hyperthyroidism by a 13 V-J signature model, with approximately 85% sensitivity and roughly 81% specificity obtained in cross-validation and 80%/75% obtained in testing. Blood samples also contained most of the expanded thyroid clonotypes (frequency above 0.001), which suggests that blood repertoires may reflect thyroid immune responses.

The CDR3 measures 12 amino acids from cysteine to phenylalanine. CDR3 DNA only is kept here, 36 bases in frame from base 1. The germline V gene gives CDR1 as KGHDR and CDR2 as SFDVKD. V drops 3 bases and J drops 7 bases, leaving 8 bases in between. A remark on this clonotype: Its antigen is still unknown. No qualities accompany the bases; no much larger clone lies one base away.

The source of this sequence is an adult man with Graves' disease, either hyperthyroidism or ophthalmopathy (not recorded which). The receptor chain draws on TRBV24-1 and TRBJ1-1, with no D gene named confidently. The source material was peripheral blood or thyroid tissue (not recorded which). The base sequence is TGTGCCACCAGTGATCCCGACGGTGAAGCTTTCTTT. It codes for CATSDPDGEAFF.